Each of the 30 T cell receptor beta chains below was sequenced from the same sample in a study of T cell responses to AZD1222 COVID-19 vaccine. The table came from immunoSEQ multiplex PCR; TCRdb's copy has only in-frame clones and leaves some out. The repertoire consists of 110,000 or so clones, with 80% to 90% occurring once and the leading ten covering over 8%. This material consisted of peripheral blood, taken on day 0 of AZD1222 vaccination. The source of these receptors is an adult in good health.

DNA of the CDR3: TGTGCCAGCAGCACCAGGACCGGACAGAACTATGGCTACACCTTC. It yields the protein CASSTRTGQNYGYTF. The chain is built from TRBV11-2 and TRBJ1-2; perhaps TRBD1 as D (6 bases). This CDR3 comprises 15 residues. Trimming took off 5 bases at V and 2 bases at J, with 15 bases between the two ends. Germline-derived CDR1 and CDR2 are SGHAT and FQNNGV. The variable domain in full, with the rest retrieved from reference TRBV11-2 and TRBJ1-2, is EAGVAQSPRYKIIEKRQSVAFWCNPISGHATLYWYQQILGQGPKLLIQFQNNGVVDDSQLPKDRFSAERLKGVDSTLKIQPAKLEDSAVYLCASSTRTGQNYGYTFGSGTRLTVV.

This clone has a handful of counts. This chain uses TRBV30 with TRBJ2-7, with TRBD2 matching 14 bases. This CDR3 has 19 amino acids. From germline, CDR1 is GTSNPN and CDR2 SVGIG (reference sequence). The ends lost 0 bases at V and 7 bases at J; junction bases unmatched: 17. The CDR3 region has the DNA TGTGCCTGGAGTGTACCCTTTCCGGGACTAGCGGGAGATCGGGAGGAGCAGTACTTC. Amino acid sequence: CAWSVPFPGLAGDREEQYF. Together with reference TRBV30 and TRBJ2-7, the CDR3 gives the full variable domain: SQTIHQWPATLVQPVGSPLSLECTVEGTSNPNLYWYRQAAGRGLQLLFYSVGIGQISSEVPQNLSASRPQDRQFILSSKKLLLSDSGFYLCAWSVPFPGLAGDREEQYFGPGTRLTVT.

This chain uses TRBV12-5 with TRBJ2-3, with 8 bases fitting TRBD2. With V trimmed by 4 bases and J by 4 bases, 4 bases remained unmatched. This CDR3 spans 14 amino acids. Germline CDR1 LGHNT, CDR2 FRNRAP. In nucleotides, the CDR3 is TGTGCTAGTGGTTATAGCGGGGAGGCAGATACGCAGTATTTT. Its translation: CASGYSGEADTQYF.

As for this clone: In the same sample, other DNA sequences code for this CDR3. The chain couples TRBV14 to TRBJ2-6, with unresolved D. V was trimmed by 3 bases and J by 0 bases, leaving 6 bases between them. CDR1 is SGHDN and CDR2 is FVKESK in the germline V gene. This CDR3 is 15 amino acids long. The DNA of the CDR3 is TGTGCCAGCAGCCAGGGCTCCTCTGGGGCCAACGTCCTGACTTTC. It encodes CASSQGSSGANVLTF.

The chain links TRBV29-1 to TRBJ2-3; TRBD1 agrees at 10 bases. The germline CDR1 and CDR2 sequences are SQVTM and ANQGSEA. This CDR3 is built from 15 residues. V gave up 3 bases and J gave up 1 base; unmatched junction bases: 4. The CDR3 sequence: CSVERTGGGTDTQYF. CDR3 nucleotide sequence: TGCAGCGTTGAGAGGACAGGGGGTGGCACAGATACGCAGTATTTT.

V and J are TRBV7-8 and TRBJ2-1; 7 bases are a match to TRBD1. The germline V gene encodes CDR1 SGHVS and CDR2 FQNEAQ. This CDR3 has 16 residues. V was clipped by 7 bases and J by 6 bases; unmatched bases: 15. The CDR3: CASTLRGLVLGNEQFF. CDR3 nucleotide sequence: TGTGCCAGCACCCTAAGGGGGCTCGTACTGGGCAATGAGCAGTTCTTC.

This chain joins TRBV5-6 and TRBJ1-5; D gene uncertain. Trimming pared 0 bases from V and 7 bases from J, leaving 11 bases between. Germline loops: CDR1 SGHDT, CDR2 YYEEEE. The CDR3 length is 14 residues. CDR3 in DNA: TGTGCCAGCAGCTTGGGGGGAGGAGAACAGCCCCAGCATTTT. This codes for CASSLGGGEQPQHF. Filled out from reference TRBV5-6 and TRBJ1-5, the complete variable domain reads DAGVTQSPTHLIKTRGQQVTLRCSPKSGHDTVSWYQQALGQGPQFIFQYYEEEERQRGNFPDRFSGHQFPNYSSELNVNALLLGDSALYLCASSLGGGEQPQHFGDGTRLSIL.

This chain joins TRBV30 and TRBJ2-7; no clear D gene. This CDR3 is built from 12 residues. Looked up from germline, CDR1 is GTSNPN and CDR2 is SVGIG (reference sequence). Deletions cut 5 bases from V and 7 bases from J, with 15 bases between. For the CDR3, the DNA is TGTGCCTGGGGGTTGGGAAATTGGGAGCAGTACTTC. Translating gives CAWGLGNWEQYF. Based on the CDR3 plus reference TRBV30 and TRBJ2-7, the full variable domain is SQTIHQWPATLVQPVGSPLSLECTVEGTSNPNLYWYRQAAGRGLQLLFYSVGIGQISSEVPQNLSASRPQDRQFILSSKKLLLSDSGFYLCAWGLGNWEQYFGPGTRLTVT.

As to this clone: The germline gene is not matched at one end of the junction; a read error may be the cause. CDR3 residues: CASKVGDGLSF. CDR3 DNA sequence: TGTGCCAGCAAGGTGGGAGACGGCCTTTCCTTC. The rearrangement uses TRBV2 and TRBJ1-2; unclear D gene. Per germline, CDR1 SNHLY and CDR2 FYNNEI. This CDR3 has 11 amino acids.

This chain uses TRBV7-3 with TRBJ2-3; TRBD2 matches 11 bases. After removal of 4 bases from V and 0 bases from J, the junction contained 9 bases not matched to a gene. CDR1 SGHTA and CDR2 FQGTGA come from the germline V gene. The CDR3 is 18 amino acids. The CDR3 sequence: CASSSRPIAGGSTDTQYF. CDR3 nucleotides: TGTGCCAGCAGCTCGAGACCGATAGCGGGAGGGAGCACAGATACGCAGTATTTT. Variable domain in full (rest from reference TRBV7-3 and TRBJ2-3): GAGVSQTPSNKVTEKGKYVELRCDPISGHTALYWYRQSLGQGPEFLIYFQGTGAADDSGLPNDRFFAVRPEGSVSTLKIQRTERGDSAVYLCASSSRPIAGGSTDTQYFGPGTRLTVL.

This chain links TRBV27 with TRBJ2-7; D might be TRBD1 (6 bases). Germline V gene lookup returns CDR1 MNHEY and CDR2 SMNVEV (reference sequence). This CDR3 contains 16 residues. V was shortened by 6 bases and J by 2 bases, with 20 bases between the two germline ends. The CDR3 loop is CASSPDRPNPPYEQYF. As DNA, the CDR3 is TGTGCCAGCAGCCCTGACAGGCCTAATCCTCCCTACGAGCAGTACTTC.

This clone was counted once. The V call is TRBV24-1, the J call TRBJ2-1; D ambiguous. Looked up from germline, CDR1 is KGHDR and CDR2 is SFDVKD. This CDR3 has 11 amino acids. Trimming pared 4 bases from V and 7 bases from J, leaving 4 bases between. CDR3 amino acids: CATSETNEQFF. The CDR3 DNA sequence: TGTGCCACCAGTGAGACTAATGAGCAGTTCTTC.

Worth noting for this clone: The germline gene is not matched at one end of the junction; a read error may be the cause. The chain uses TRBV14 and TRBJ2-2, with TRBD2 matching over 8 bases. This CDR3 spans 14 amino acids. The germline V gene encodes CDR1 SGHDN and CDR2 FVKESK. CDR3 nucleotide sequence: TGTGCCAGCAGCCTTAGCGGGAACTCCGGGGAGCTGTTTTTT. Its translation is CASSLSGNSGELFF.

This chain uses TRBV21-1 with TRBJ1-1. TRBV21-1 is a pseudogene segment. This CDR3 is 12 amino acids long. CDR3 region: CASSKPRLRAFF. In nucleotides, the CDR3 is TGTGCCAGCAGCAAACCCCGATTGAGGGCTTTCTTT.

The chain links TRBV5-1 to TRBJ1-2; tentatively, D is TRBD1 (6 bases). Germline V gives CDR1 SGHRS, CDR2 YFSETQ. V was shortened by 0 bases and J by 5 bases, with 14 bases between the two germline ends. The CDR3 length is 15 residues. The CDR3 region has the DNA TGCGCCAGCAGCTTGGCCAAGGCAGGGGAATATGGCTACACCTTC. Amino acids: CASSLAKAGEYGYTF.

This clone was seen only a few times. This sequence joins TRBV9 and TRBJ2-1; 8 nucleotides agree with TRBD2. The V and J ends lost 2 bases and 3 bases, in that order; junction bases with no gene match: 7. From germline, CDR1 is SGDLS and CDR2 YYNGEE. The CDR3 extends over 16 amino acids. The CDR3 is CASSVSGGADYNEQFF. The CDR3 nucleotides are TGTGCCAGCAGCGTGTCCGGGGGGGCTGACTACAATGAGCAGTTCTTC.

The chain uses TRBV28 and TRBJ1-4; D is ambiguous. The CDR3 sequence is 14 residues long. Per the germline V gene, CDR1 is MDHEN and CDR2 is SYDVKM. Trimming took off 2 bases at V and 4 bases at J, with 8 bases between the two ends. The CDR3 sequence is CASSLTTGNEKLFF. CDR3 in DNA: TGTGCCAGCAGTTTAACAACGGGTAATGAAAAACTGTTTTTT.

The chain recombines TRBV25-1 with TRBJ2-7; the match to TRBD1 covers 9 bases. Trimming at V came to 3 bases and at J to 1 base, leaving 7 bases not matched to a gene. CDR3 length: 16 residues. Looked up from germline, CDR1 is MGHDK and CDR2 is SYGVNS. CDR3 amino acids: CASSDPGTGNSYEQYF. In nucleotides, the CDR3 is TGTGCCAGCAGTGATCCCGGGACAGGGAATTCCTACGAGCAGTACTTC.

J is TRBJ1-1 and V is TRBV18; D is possibly TRBD1 (5 bases). The germline V and J ends were trimmed by 0 bases and 4 bases, with 12 bases remaining between them. The V gene's germline CDR1 is KGHSH and CDR2 LQKENI. This CDR3 is 15 amino acids long. CDR3 loop: CASSPPGQRTTEAFF. DNA for the CDR3: TGTGCCAGCTCACCACCGGGGCAAAGAACCACTGAAGCTTTCTTT. Full variable domain (remainder filled in from reference TRBV18 and TRBJ1-1): NAGVMQNPRHLVRRRGQEARLRCSPMKGHSHVYWYRQLPEEGLKFMVYLQKENIIDESGMPKERFSAEFPKEGPSILRIQQVVRGDSAAYFCASSPPGQRTTEAFFGQGTRLTVV.

The gene calls are TRBV2 and TRBJ1-1, with a tentative D call TRBD1 (6 bases). The V gene's germline CDR1 is SNHLY and CDR2 FYNNEI. The CDR3 has 13 residues. Trimming removed 7 bases from V and 1 base from J, with 10 bases in between. The CDR3: CASTQGENTEAFF. As DNA, the CDR3 is TGTGCCAGCACACAGGGAGAGAACACTGAAGCTTTCTTT.

This clone was observed once. The chain has TRBV5-4 and TRBJ1-1; D is uncertain. The V gene's germline CDR1 is SGHNT and CDR2 YYREEE (reference sequence). This CDR3 is 16 amino acids long. V was clipped by 4 bases and J by 0 bases, with 16 bases between them. DNA of the CDR3: TGTGCCAGCAGCCGCTCCGCCTCAGCAATGAACACTGAAGCTTTCTTT. It is translated as CASSRSASAMNTEAFF.

In DNA, the CDR3 is TGTGCCAGCAGCTACAGGGGAGGTGCAACTAATGAAAAACTGTTTTTT. Protein sequence: CASSYRGGATNEKLFF. The genes are TRBV2 and TRBJ1-4; 7 bases are a match to TRBD1. CDR3 length equals 16 residues. Looked up from germline, CDR1 is SNHLY and CDR2 is FYNNEI. With V trimmed by 6 bases and J by 0 bases, 7 bases remained unmatched.

A note on this clone: Other DNA variants within this sample encode the same CDR3. The chain carries TRBV2 and TRBJ2-7, with 7 bases fitting TRBD1. This CDR3 is built from 12 residues. With 5 bases clipped from V and 4 bases from J, the junction kept 2 bases outside the gene matches. Germline CDR1 and CDR2: SNHLY and FYNNEI. The CDR3 loop reads CASSLQGYEQYF. The CDR3 bases are TGTGCCAGCAGTTTACAGGGGTACGAGCAGTACTTC.

This clone was observed once. The rearrangement joins TRBV6-5 to TRBJ1-5, with D unclear. The V gene lost 4 bases and the J gene lost 6 bases, with 10 bases spanning the gap. Germline V gives CDR1 MNHEY, CDR2 SVGAGI. This CDR3 contains 13 residues. The CDR3 here is CASSSGGRQPQHF. CDR3 DNA: TGTGCCAGCAGTTCGGGAGGGCGTCAGCCCCAGCATTTT.

In its sample, this clone was seen once. The J gene is TRBJ2-7, the V gene TRBV3-1 (or the pseudogene TRBV3-2); D gene unclear. V was cut by 2 bases and J by 2 bases, with 10 bases left in between. The germline CDR1 and CDR2 sequences are LGHDT and YNNKEL (reference sequence). The CDR3 has 14 amino acids. CDR3 DNA sequence: TGTGCCAGCAGCCAAAGTTGGGATACCTACGAGCAGTACTTC. Translating gives CASSQSWDTYEQYF.

This chain uses TRBV19 with TRBJ1-5; 7 nucleotides match TRBD1. The CDR3 loop spans 16 amino acids. The V and J ends lost 5 bases and 3 bases, in that order; junction bases with no gene match: 10. CDR1 and CDR2 from the germline V gene are LNHDA and SQIVND (reference sequence). In DNA, the CDR3 is TGTGCCAGTAGTTTACAGGGGTGGGGGAACAATCAGCCCCAGCATTTT. It encodes CASSLQGWGNNQPQHF.

The chain recombines TRBV9 with TRBJ1-4; no clear D gene. The CDR3 loop spans 16 amino acids. The V gene's germline CDR1 is SGDLS and CDR2 YYNGEE. V lost 2 bases, J lost 0 bases, and 11 bases lay in between. This CDR3 reads CASSVRGPATNEKLFF. In DNA, the CDR3 is TGTGCCAGCAGCGTCAGAGGGCCTGCAACTAATGAAAAACTGTTTTTT.

This sequence joins TRBV7-9 and TRBJ1-4; D is ambiguous. CDR1 and CDR2 from the germline V gene are SEHNR and FQNEAQ (reference sequence). CDR3 size: 12 residues. Trimming shortened V by 5 bases and J by 5 bases, and 6 bases separated the two germline ends. In DNA, the CDR3 is TGTGCCAGCAGCCCCCCGAATGAAAAACTGTTTTTT. Translation: CASSPPNEKLFF. Full variable domain (missing parts from reference TRBV7-9 and TRBJ1-4): DTGVSQNPRHKITKRGQNVTFRCDPISEHNRLYWYRQTLGQGPEFLTYFQNEAQLEKSRLLSDRFSAERPKGSFSTLEIQRTEQGDSAMYLCASSPPNEKLFFGSGTQLSVL.

This clone has a single count. V gene TRBV30 combines with J gene TRBJ1-4, with unresolved D. The CDR3 totals 11 residues. Germline V gene lookup returns CDR1 GTSNPN and CDR2 SVGIG (reference sequence). V lost 2 bases, J lost 7 bases, and 5 bases lay in between. For the CDR3, the DNA is TGTGCCTGGAGTAGCGTTGAAAAACTGTTTTTT. Translated: CAWSSVEKLFF. The full variable domain, in which reference TRBV30 and TRBJ1-4 provide the parts outside the CDR3, is SQTIHQWPATLVQPVGSPLSLECTVEGTSNPNLYWYRQAAGRGLQLLFYSVGIGQISSEVPQNLSASRPQDRQFILSSKKLLLSDSGFYLCAWSSVEKLFFGSGTQLSVL.

The gene calls are TRBV18 and TRBJ2-5; the D is unclear. Germline V gene data show CDR1 as KGHSH and CDR2 as LQKENI. The CDR3 is 16 residues long. V was pared by 3 bases and J by 5 bases, with 19 bases between. CDR3 sequence reads: CASSPVATGFGETQYF. The CDR3 region has the DNA TGTGCCAGCTCACCCGTGGCGACTGGGTTCGGCGAGACCCAGTACTTC.